This paragraph covers one TCR beta chain sequence. Its target is not known. The CDR3 has 13 amino acids. Germline CDR1 is MNHEY and CDR2 is SVGAGI. Trimming took 6 bases from V and 15 from J, leaving 21 bases between them. TCRdb re-analysed the 5' RACE reads in MiXCR, keeping a single row per CDR3 protein. The repertoire holds 470,000 or so distinct CDR3 sequences, around a sixth seen once, with 9% to 15% in the top ten. This specimen belongs to a study of T-cell memory formation after mild COVID-19. In the study overall: TCR clusters were mostly donor specific.

The study, taken as a whole, reports: Specificity for SARS-CoV-2 was not confirmed among the second-wave clones peaking on day 37.

Sequenced sample: PBMCs or a T cell subset sorted from them (not recorded which). This TCR derives from an adult woman who had mild COVID-19 (a few samples of this study predate the infection). Cell type and time point are not known. This chain uses TRBV6-5 with TRBJ2-1; D possibly corresponds to TRBD1 (6 bases). DNA of the CDR3: TGTGCCAGCAGCTACCAAGAGGGGCAGGGGATGTTCTTC. Translating gives CASSYQEGQGMFF.